This T cell receptor beta chain appears in the sequencing data of a study of T cells after yellow fever vaccination. The study, taken as a whole, reports: When the response was secondary, it was weaker but reached its peak faster, day 5 versus 15.

Many counts were recorded for this clonotype. What it binds is unknown. Synthesis of TCR cDNA relied on 5'RACE template switching, which attached a universal primer site and UMIs. One entry per CDR3 protein, called by TCRdb with MiXCR from the 5' RACE reads. The table has 250,000 or so distinct CDR3 sequences, 3.6% seen once; the top ten hold roughly a fifth. CDR3 length equals 13 residues. Trimming removed 8 bases at V and 0 bases at J, with 5 bases between. The germline V gene encodes CDR1 ENHRY and CDR2 SYGVKD. The sequences come from PBMCs, collected 15 days after the yellow fever booster vaccination. The chain uses TRBV10-3 and TRBJ1-6; D not certain. The sequence came from a man aged 18 to 30 who received the YFV17D yellow fever vaccine. The CDR3 DNA reads TGTGCCATCCGGGACTCCTATAATTCACCCCTCCACTTT. Translation gives CAIRDSYNSPLHF.